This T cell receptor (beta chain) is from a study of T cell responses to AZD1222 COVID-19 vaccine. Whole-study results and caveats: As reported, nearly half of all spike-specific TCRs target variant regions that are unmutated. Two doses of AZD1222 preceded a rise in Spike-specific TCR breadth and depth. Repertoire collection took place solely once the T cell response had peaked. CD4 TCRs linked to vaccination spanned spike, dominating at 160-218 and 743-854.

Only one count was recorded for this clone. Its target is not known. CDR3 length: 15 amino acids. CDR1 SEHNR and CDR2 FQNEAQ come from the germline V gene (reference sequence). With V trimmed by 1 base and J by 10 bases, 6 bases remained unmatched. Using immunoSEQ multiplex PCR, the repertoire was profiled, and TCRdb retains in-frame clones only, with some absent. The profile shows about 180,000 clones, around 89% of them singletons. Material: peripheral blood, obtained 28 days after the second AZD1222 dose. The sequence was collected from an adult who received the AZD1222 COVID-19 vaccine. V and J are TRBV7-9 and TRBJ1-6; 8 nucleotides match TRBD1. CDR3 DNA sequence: TGTGCCAGCAGCTTAGGGACAGGGAAGTTATCACCCCTCCACTTT. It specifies CASSLGTGKLSPLHF. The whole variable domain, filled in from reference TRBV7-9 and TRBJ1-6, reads DTGVSQNPRHKITKRGQNVTFRCDPISEHNRLYWYRQTLGQGPEFLTYFQNEAQLEKSRLLSDRFSAERPKGSFSTLEIQRTEQGDSAMYLCASSLGTGKLSPLHFGNGTRLTVT.